This T cell receptor beta chain is drawn from a study of blood T cell repertoires in COVID-19. Study overall: Samples taken during acute and convalescent COVID-19 were collected in the United States, Italy and Spain.

Original processing methods: The authors estimated nucleated cell counts from reference gene primer amplification. Clones were sequenced by immunoSEQ multiplex PCR, and TCRdb holds only the in-frame ones, with some missing. That table furnishes V, J and clone size, whereas the DNA furnished D and trimming. The sample yields approximately 96,000 clones, more than 90% seen once. The CDR3 runs to 16 residues. The germline V and J ends were trimmed by 0 bases and 2 bases, with 11 bases remaining between them. Per germline, CDR1 LGHNA and CDR2 YSLEER. This receptor was obtained from a human donor with active COVID-19. The donor label of this sample is uncertain. Sequenced input: peripheral blood. This chain links TRBV4-3 with TRBJ2-1, with D possibly matching TRBD2 (5 bases). CDR3 coding DNA: TGCGCCAGCAGCCAAGATAGCAGCGGTACCTACAATGAGCAGTTCTTC. Amino acids: CASSQDSSGTYNEQFF.